One and the same sample provided the 5 T cell receptor beta chains below, sequenced in a study of OX40 agonist ivuxolimab in advanced cancers. TCRdb's copy holds only in-frame clones and misses some; the assay was immunoSEQ multiplex PCR. The repertoire holds under 40,000 clones, 80% to 95% seen once, with 4.5% to 5% in the top ten. Sample: CD4+ or CD8+ T cells sorted from blood, taken in a trial of the OX40 agonist ivuxolimab. These receptors all come from an adult with an advanced solid tumor such as melanoma, head and neck, liver or kidney cancer.

The V gene is TRBV29-1, the J gene TRBJ2-1; 7 positions match TRBD2. The CDR3 is 13 residues long. Germline assignment: CDR1 SQVTM and CDR2 ANQGSEA. Losses at the gene ends were 3 bases for V and 4 bases for J; bases not matched to a gene: 3. The CDR3 coding sequence is TGCAGCGTTGAGGGACTAAAATACAATGAGCAGTTCTTC. Its protein product is CSVEGLKYNEQFF.

The chain joins TRBV9 to TRBJ2-6, with unresolved D. This CDR3 spans 13 amino acids. V was shortened by 0 bases and J by 2 bases, with 0 bases between the two germline ends. The V gene's germline CDR1 is SGDLS and CDR2 YYNGEE. The CDR3 is CASSVAGANVLTF. CDR3 bases: TGTGCCAGCAGCGTAGCTGGGGCCAACGTCCTGACTTTC.

This rearrangement joins TRBV27 to TRBJ2-1; D is perhaps TRBD1 or TRBD2 (5 bases each). V was pared by 0 bases and J by 7 bases, with 13 bases between. CDR3 size: 15 residues. Germline CDR1 reads MNHEY; CDR2 reads SMNVEV (reference sequence). The CDR3 loop reads CASSLSAGWRNEQFF. The CDR3 DNA reads TGTGCCAGCAGTTTATCGGCAGGGTGGAGGAATGAGCAGTTCTTC.

The chain employs TRBV27 and TRBJ1-1, with D perhaps matching TRBD1 (5 bases). The length of the CDR3 is 15 residues. Germline assignment: CDR1 MNHEY and CDR2 SMNVEV (reference sequence). V was cut by 3 bases and J by 0 bases, with 11 bases left in between. This CDR3 reads CASSLWRGMNTEAFF. The CDR3 DNA reads TGTGCCAGCAGTTTGTGGCGGGGGATGAACACTGAAGCTTTCTTT.

The CDR3 sequence: CASSPGRVNSPLHF. In DNA form, the CDR3 reads TGTGCCAGCAGCCCGGGCAGGGTTAATTCACCCCTCCACTTT. J is TRBJ1-6 and V is TRBV6-1; tentatively, D is TRBD1 (5 bases). With 6 bases removed from V and 6 bases from J, the gap between germline ends came to 12 bases. This CDR3 is built from 14 residues. CDR1 MNHNS and CDR2 SASEGT come from the germline V gene.